This T cell receptor (beta chain) was obtained from a study of beta chain features in type 1 diabetes. Study results and caveats: The study found fewer insertions and more deletions at VDJ junctions in type 1 diabetes patients. There was a moderate but significant shortening of TCRB CDR3s in all four CD4+ subsets of Type 1 diabetes patients. Within patients, naive, central memory and Treg TCRB repertoires seemed more similar than within healthy donors.

This clone has more than one count but fewer than ten. Its antigen is currently unknown. Reverse transcribing all isolated RNA meant expressed TCRB transcripts were sequenced. Profiling relied on immunoSEQ multiplex PCR, and the TCRdb table lists in-frame clones only, not all of them. The sample holds some 52,000 clones, approximately 45% seen once. Material for sequencing was Tregs from blood. This sequence was found in a man aged 25-45 years with type 1 diabetes.

CDR3 coding DNA: TGTGCCAGCAGTTTAAGTGTTCCGCGTGGCTACACCTTC. It codes for CASSLSVPRGYTF. V and J are TRBV28 and TRBJ1-2; D gene uncertain. CDR1 and CDR2 (germline): MDHEN, SYDVKM. CDR3 size: 13 residues. The V end lost 2 bases, the J end lost 7 bases, and 11 bases lay between the germline ends.